Following are 13 T cell receptor beta chains from one sample sequenced in a study of cytomegalovirus exposure and HLA in healthy donors. The primer mix had 60 Vbeta and 13 Jbeta primers. The protocol was immunoSEQ multiplex PCR, while the TCRdb copy is restricted to in-frame clones and leaves out a portion. The table includes just over 150,000 clones, approximately 84% detected once. Input material: PBMCs. The source of these receptors is a woman between 18 and 30 years old in good health and CMV-seronegative.

This clone was detected only once. The CDR3: CALQTSGAHYNEQFF. Written as DNA, the CDR3 is TGTGCCTTGCAGACTAGCGGAGCCCACTACAATGAGCAGTTCTTC. The V and J genes are TRBV30 and TRBJ2-1; 9 bases match TRBD2. The V and J ends lost 7 bases and 3 bases, in that order; junction bases with no gene match: 10. This CDR3 comprises 15 residues. Germline V gene data show CDR1 as GTSNPN and CDR2 as SVGIG (reference sequence).

V is TRBV18 and J is TRBJ2-2; 12 nucleotides match TRBD2. The CDR3 is 17 amino acids. Per germline, CDR1 KGHSH and CDR2 LQKENI. The J segment lost 1 base and the V segment lost 3 bases, leaving 3 bases of the junction unmatched. This chain's CDR3 is CASSPPSGGENTGELFF. CDR3 coding DNA: TGTGCCAGCTCACCCCCTAGCGGGGGGGAGAACACCGGGGAGCTGTTTTTT.

There are a few counts of this clone. The J gene is TRBJ2-7, the V gene TRBV28; D may be TRBD1 (5 bases). This CDR3 region has 15 residues. Per germline, CDR1 MDHEN and CDR2 SYDVKM. Deletions cut 3 bases from V and 3 bases from J, with 15 bases between. CDR3: CASSFAGLTGYEQYF. CDR3 DNA: TGTGCCAGCAGTTTCGCAGGGCTTACTGGCTACGAGCAGTACTTC.

V and J are TRBV9 and TRBJ2-5; no clear D. CDR1 and CDR2 (germline): SGDLS, YYNGEE. There are 14 residues in the CDR3. Deletions cut 0 bases from V and 4 bases from J, with 10 bases between. CDR3: CASSVDPSVETQYF. CDR3 bases: TGTGCCAGCAGCGTAGACCCCTCGGTAGAGACCCAGTACTTC.

The chain employs TRBV6-1 and TRBJ2-7, with a possible D match to TRBD2 (5 bases). Deletions cut 2 bases from V and 4 bases from J, with 12 bases between. Per germline, CDR1 MNHNS and CDR2 SASEGT. The CDR3 length is 14 residues. The CDR3 is CASSELGSMYEQYF. As DNA, the CDR3 is TGTGCCAGCAGTGAACTAGGGAGCATGTACGAGCAGTACTTC.

Remarks on this clone: One end of the junction fails to match germline, which may point to a read error. The CDR3 is CASSYAGGNQPQHF. As DNA, the CDR3 is TGTGCCAGCAGTTACGCAGGGGGCAATCAGCCCCAGCATTTT. V usage is TRBV10-3 and J usage is TRBJ1-5; a weak D match, TRBD1 (6 bases). This CDR3 region has 14 residues. From germline, CDR1 is ENHRY and CDR2 SYGVKD.

The V and J genes are TRBV19 and TRBJ2-4, with a tentative D call TRBD1 (5 bases). Germline loops: CDR1 LNHDA, CDR2 SQIVND (reference sequence). The CDR3 spans 15 residues. The V and J ends lost 4 bases and 0 bases respectively, with 10 bases between them. The CDR3 protein is CASSSFRVAKNIQYF. For the CDR3, the DNA is TGTGCCAGTAGTAGCTTCAGGGTAGCCAAAAACATTCAGTACTTC.

The chain is built from TRBV7-9 and TRBJ1-1; D is possibly TRBD1 (5 bases). The CDR3 loop spans 13 amino acids. From germline, CDR1 is SEHNR and CDR2 FQNEAQ (reference sequence). Trimming took 2 bases from V and 4 from J, leaving 8 bases between them. CDR3 in DNA: TGTGCCAGCAGCTTAAGCGGGGGCACTGAAGCTTTCTTT. Its protein product is CASSLSGGTEAFF.

The chain couples TRBV19 to TRBJ2-1, with TRBD2 matching over 13 bases. Germline-derived CDR1 and CDR2 are LNHDA and SQIVND (reference sequence). The ends lost 8 bases at V and 11 bases at J; junction bases unmatched: 9. The CDR3 consists of 14 residues. The CDR3 region is CASRQGTSGVQQFF. CDR3 nucleotide sequence: TGTGCCAGTCGTCAGGGGACTAGCGGGGTCCAGCAGTTCTTC.

V gene TRBV6-5 combines with J gene TRBJ1-2, with 8 positions matching TRBD1. Germline trimming cut 4 bases from V and 7 bases from J; bases unmatched to any gene: 14. Germline V gene data show CDR1 as MNHEY and CDR2 as SVGAGI. The CDR3 extends over 16 amino acids. CDR3: CASSSNPAPGTGGYTF. CDR3 bases: TGTGCCAGCAGTTCAAACCCCGCCCCGGGGACAGGTGGCTACACCTTC.

This sequence joins TRBV28 and TRBJ1-5; D perhaps matches TRBD1 (6 bases). The ends were cut back, 5 bases at V and 5 bases at J, with 25 bases in the middle. The CDR3 totals 18 residues. From germline, CDR1 is MDHEN and CDR2 SYDVKM. The CDR3 nucleotides read TGTGCCAGCAGTCAAAAAAACAGGGAACGGGATATTGATCAGCCCCAGCATTTT. Its translation is CASSQKNRERDIDQPQHF.

This clone showed up just a few times. The rearrangement joins TRBV7-9 to TRBJ1-3; 7 bases are a match to TRBD1. Germline CDR1 is SEHNR and CDR2 is FQNEAQ (reference sequence). This CDR3 is 16 amino acids long. V trimming: 7 bases; J trimming: 2 bases; junction bases outside the gene matches: 11. The CDR3 region is CASTSFVDRAGNTIYF. For the CDR3, the DNA is TGTGCCAGCACCAGTTTTGTTGACAGGGCTGGAAACACCATATATTTT.

The V call is TRBV6-5, the J call TRBJ2-3; perhaps TRBD1 as D (5 bases). The CDR3 loop spans 14 amino acids. The V gene lost 6 bases and the J gene lost 4 bases, with 14 bases spanning the gap. Germline-derived CDR1 and CDR2 are MNHEY and SVGAGI. CDR3 amino acids: CASSRGRGADTQYF. CDR3 nucleotides: TGTGCCAGCAGCCGTGGAAGGGGTGCAGATACGCAGTATTTT.